The clone carrying this T cell receptor beta chain showed up just a few times. The antigen is not known. Germline is not matched at one junction end, which may reflect a read error. This specimen comes from a study of metastatic and nonmetastatic thyroid tumors. Study information: Where malignant and benign thyroid patients were concerned, repertoires were compared across blood and tumor or nodule tissue. Study-level results: Benign nodules were reported to have significantly lower TCR beta diversity than malignant thyroid tumors, in blood and tumor.

No treatment of any kind had been given to any patient before thyroid surgery. TCRdb reanalyzed the PCR reads via MiXCR. The table includes around 40,000 clones, 17% detected once. This CDR3 is 13 amino acids long. Germline V lookup: CDR1 MRHNA, CDR2 SNTAGT. The rearrangement uses TRBV6-4 and TRBJ1-5; D ambiguous. This sequence was found in a male donor with papillary thyroid cancer or a benign thyroid nodule (not recorded which). Some clones in this sample may be carry-over from other donors' samples. The specimen was blood. The CDR3 DNA sequence: TGTGCTAGCAGTGAACAGACTGTTCAGCCCCAGCATTTT. It translates to CASSEQTVQPQHF.